This T cell receptor beta chain was documented in a study of shared T cell receptors in the human thymus (dated by TCRdb to about 2021). In the study overall: The study examined how the human thymus generates shared, self-reactive T-cell receptor alpha chains.

To prepare the library, the immunoSEQ multiplex PCR assay was applied. In its TCRdb copy, this immuneACCESS table keeps in-frame sequences only and misses some clones. Where compared with another copy, unresolved V genes explain less than half of these, and the others have no known cause. The table for this sample lists about 380,000 clones; 85% to 95% of them were counted only once. Of the sample, 0.02% is held by the ten largest clones. Comments on this clone: It lacks a known antigen. One base away there is no much larger clone; base qualities are not given.

The origin of this receptor is a human donor. The specimen was thymocytes.

CDR3 region: CASSLFPGSNEKLFF. The nucleotide sequence reads TGTGCCAGCAGTTTATTTCCCGGGTCCAATGAAAAACTGTTTTTT. The chain uses TRBV27 and TRBJ1-4; no D gene call is confident. V lost 1 base and J lost 5 bases; the stretch between them is 11 bases long. The germline V gene (reference sequence) gives CDR1 as MNHEY and CDR2 as SMNVEV. The CDR3 goes from the cysteine to the phenylalanine over 15 residues. Only the CDR3 DNA is retained, 45 bases long and in frame from the first base.